The 9 T cell receptor beta chains below come from one sample, sequenced in a study of CD8 T cells in Susac syndrome (dated by TCRdb to between 2019 and 2020). The library was produced with the immunoSEQ multiplex PCR assay. RNA was extracted with the RNeasy kit and 0.5 to 1 ug was reverse transcribed using random hexamers. TCRdb reworked the public reads: Q25 trimming with fastp, MiXCR clone assembly, productive beta chains retained. Here each entry gathers all rows of one CDR3 protein and keeps the most common genes and DNA. Counted in this sample were some 100,000 distinct CDR3 sequences; nearly 95% of them appeared once. The top ten clonotypes cover 0.11% to 0.15% of the sample. The specimen was CD4+ T cells from PBMCs. The receptors here all came from a human donor in good health.

The V call is TRBV29-1, the J call TRBJ2-7; TRBD1 aligns across 8 bases. The germline gives CDR1 SQVTM, CDR2 ANQGSEA. The CDR3 sequence is 12 residues long. Trimming took 4 bases from V and 5 from J; bases not matched to a gene: 4. CDR3 nucleotide sequence: TGCAGCGTTGGGACAGGGTACGACGAGCAGTACTTC. Encoded protein: CSVGTGYDEQYF.

This clonotype was detected once. The chain recombines TRBV27 with TRBJ2-3, with D hard to call. Germline V gene data show CDR1 as MNHEY and CDR2 as SMNVEV (reference sequence). The CDR3 extends over 12 amino acids. V was clipped by 6 bases and J by 5 bases, with 9 bases between them. The CDR3 DNA reads TGTGCCAGCAGCCTGGTTGGAGATACGCAGTATTTT. This codes for CASSLVGDTQYF.

The chain's CDR3 is CASSLDWGLGTQYF. DNA for the CDR3: TGCGCCAGCAGCTTGGACTGGGGACTGGGGACCCAGTACTTC. The chain combines TRBV5-1 with TRBJ2-5; TRBD2 might be the D (6 bases). This CDR3 is built from 14 residues. The germline V and J ends were trimmed by 0 bases and 7 bases, with 13 bases remaining between them. The germline V gene has CDR1 SGHRS and CDR2 YFSETQ.

The rearrangement links TRBV7-2 to TRBJ2-1; the match to TRBD2 covers 10 bases. V lost 5 bases and J lost 7; bases outside the gene matches: 5. This CDR3 has 14 residues. The germline CDR1 and CDR2 sequences are SGHTA and FQGNSA. CDR3 DNA: TGTGCCAGCAGCAGCGGGAGGGCCGAAAATGAGCAGTTCTTC. Translating gives CASSSGRAENEQFF.

The chain carries TRBV5-1 and TRBJ2-7, with D possibly called TRBD1 or TRBD2 (5 bases each). The CDR3 length is 14 residues. Deletions cut 1 base from V and 6 bases from J, with 14 bases between. Germline CDR1 is SGHRS and CDR2 is YFSETQ. CDR3 coding DNA: TGCGCCAGCAGCTTGACGGGAAGGGACGGCGAGCAGTACTTC. It codes for CASSLTGRDGEQYF.

The chain is built from TRBV5-1 and TRBJ1-1, with unresolved D. V was clipped by 5 bases and J by 5 bases, with 7 bases between them. The germline CDR1 and CDR2 sequences are SGHRS and YFSETQ. CDR3 length equals 11 residues. CDR3 DNA sequence: TGCGCCAGCAGGTATGAGACTGAAGCTTTCTTT. Encoded protein: CASRYETEAFF.

This chain connects TRBV20-1 to TRBJ2-3; D not resolved. V lost 1 base, J lost 2 bases, and 10 bases lay in between. Per germline, CDR1 DFQATT and CDR2 SNEGSKA (reference sequence). The length of the CDR3 is 14 residues. The CDR3 reads CSARVGSITDTQYF. CDR3 bases: TGCAGTGCTAGAGTAGGTTCGATCACAGATACGCAGTATTTT.

The CDR3 spells CASSTYHSTSGSISYNEQFF. In DNA, the CDR3 is TGTGCCAGTAGTACGTACCACAGCACTAGCGGGAGTATCTCCTACAATGAGCAGTTCTTC. The V call is TRBV19, the J call TRBJ2-1; TRBD2 matches at 11 bases. CDR3 size: 20 residues. The V gene end was trimmed by 4 bases and the J gene end by 0 bases; junction bases not matched to a gene: 14. Germline loops: CDR1 LNHDA, CDR2 SQIVND (reference sequence).

This sequence joins TRBV12-3 or TRBV12-4 and TRBJ1-1, with TRBD1 as a possible D gene (5 bases). The CDR3 runs 12 residues. The V end was cut by 7 bases, the J end by 8 bases, with 14 bases between. The CDR3 reads CASNTQGPEAFF. The CDR3 DNA follows: TGTGCCAGCAACACCCAGGGACCGGAAGCTTTCTTT.